Presented here are 23 T cell receptor beta chains from one specimen sequenced in a study of blood T cell repertoires in COVID-19. The assay was immunoSEQ multiplex PCR, and TCRdb's table has in-frame clones only and misses some. Of around 50,000 clones in the sample, 88% are singletons; the top ten hold approximately 9.6%. The material sequenced was peripheral blood. The receptors derive from a man in his fifties with active COVID-19.

This sequence joins TRBV6-1 and TRBJ2-3; 10 bases map to TRBD2. The CDR3 sequence is 16 residues long. Germline-derived CDR1 and CDR2 are MNHNS and SASEGT. V was clipped by 2 bases and J by 0 bases; unmatched bases: 2. The CDR3: CASSESSGGSTDTQYF. In DNA form, the CDR3 reads TGTGCCAGCAGTGAAAGTAGCGGGGGGAGCACAGATACGCAGTATTTT.

The chain combines TRBV4-2 with TRBJ2-1, with 8 positions matching TRBD2. The CDR3 consists of 16 residues. Germline CDR1 reads LGHNA; CDR2 reads YNFKEQ. With V trimmed by 4 bases and J by 3 bases, 8 bases remained unmatched. CDR3 in amino acids: CASSRPGRALYNEQFF. DNA of the CDR3: TGTGCCAGCAGCCGCCCCGGGAGGGCTCTCTACAATGAGCAGTTCTTC.

This CDR3 is CASSFGTSGRAYNEQFF. As DNA, the CDR3 is TGTGCCAGCAGTTTCGGGACTAGCGGGAGGGCCTACAATGAGCAGTTCTTC. V is TRBV27 and J is TRBJ2-1; TRBD2 agrees at 16 bases. CDR3 length: 17 amino acids. Germline CDR1 and CDR2: MNHEY and SMNVEV (reference sequence). Trimming took 3 bases from V and 2 from J; bases not matched to a gene: 1.

This clone was found once. The CDR3 region has the DNA TGTGCCAGCAGCTTAGACAGATATTCACCCCTCCACTTT. Protein sequence: CASSLDRYSPLHF. The chain joins TRBV7-8 to TRBJ1-6; D not resolved. The CDR3 is 13 residues long. With 1 base removed from V and 8 bases from J, the gap between germline ends came to 6 bases. Germline lookup yields CDR1 SGHVS and CDR2 FQNEAQ. Supplemented by reference TRBV7-8 and TRBJ1-6, the full variable domain reads GAGVSQSPRYKVAKRGQDVALRCDPISGHVSLFWYQQALGQGPEFLTYFQNEAQLDKSGLPSDRFFAERPEGSVSTLKIQRTQQEDSAVYLCASSLDRYSPLHFGNGTRLTVT.

The V and J genes are TRBV6-4 and TRBJ2-2; TRBD2 agrees at 7 bases. The germline CDR1 and CDR2 sequences are MRHNA and SNTAGT. The V segment lost 6 bases and the J segment 6 bases; nucleotides outside the gene matches: 4. This CDR3 comprises 13 residues. CDR3 loop: CASSRSGAGELFF. Written as DNA, the CDR3 is TGTGCCAGCAGCCGGAGCGGGGCCGGGGAGCTGTTTTTT.

This chain joins TRBV11-2 and TRBJ2-6; 7 bases are shared with TRBD1. The CDR3 is 16 residues long. Germline V lookup: CDR1 SGHAT, CDR2 FQNNGV. J lost 1 base, V lost 10 bases, and 10 bases had no gene match. The DNA of the CDR3 is TGTGCCATCAATGACAGGGAGAGGTCTGGGGCCAACGTCCTGACTTTC. It encodes CAINDRERSGANVLTF.

The rearrangement links TRBV5-1 to TRBJ2-2, with 7 positions matching TRBD2. This CDR3 comprises 15 residues. Per the germline V gene, CDR1 is SGHRS and CDR2 is YFSETQ. V gave up 0 bases and J gave up 4 bases; unmatched junction bases: 3. The CDR3 bases are TGCGCCAGCAGCTTGGATACGGGGGGCACCGGGGAGCTGTTTTTT. Translating gives CASSLDTGGTGELFF.

V is TRBV7-2 and J is TRBJ2-7, with 8 bases fitting TRBD1. The CDR3 totals 16 residues. V was clipped by 1 base and J by 1 base; unmatched bases: 6. Per germline, CDR1 SGHTA and CDR2 FQGNSA. The CDR3 region is CASSLDPGQASYEQYF. As DNA, the CDR3 is TGTGCCAGCAGCTTAGACCCGGGACAGGCATCCTACGAGCAGTACTTC. Full variable domain (outside the CDR3, taken from reference TRBV7-2 and TRBJ2-7): GAGVSQSPSNKVTEKGKDVELRCDPISGHTALYWYRQSLGQGLEFLIYFQGNSAPDKSGLPSDRFSAERTGGSVSTLTIQRTQQEDSAVYLCASSLDPGQASYEQYFGPGTRLTVT.

The CDR3 DNA reads as TGTGCCAGCAGCTTAGGGGGCGCAAAAACCGGGGAGCTGTTTTTT. The encoded protein is CASSLGGAKTGELFF. V and J are TRBV14 and TRBJ2-2; 7 bases align to TRBD1. The CDR3 has 15 residues. With 5 bases clipped from V and 5 bases from J, the junction kept 8 bases outside the gene matches. Germline V gives CDR1 SGHDN, CDR2 FVKESK. The whole variable domain, filled in from reference TRBV14 and TRBJ2-2, reads EAGVTQFPSHSVIEKGQTVTLRCDPISGHDNLYWYRRVMGKEIKFLLHFVKESKQDESGMPNNRFLAERTGGTYSTLKVQPAELEDSGVYFCASSLGGAKTGELFFGEGSRLTVL.

Concerning this clone itself: At one of its ends the junction is not consistent with the germline gene, which may arise from a read error. V and J are TRBV3-1 (or the pseudogene TRBV3-2) and TRBJ2-7; 9 bases line up with TRBD2. Per germline, CDR1 LGHDT and CDR2 YNNKEL (reference sequence). The CDR3 covers 11 residues. The DNA of the CDR3 is TGTGCCAGCAGCCAGCGGGAGGGCCCTACATTC. Protein: CASSQREGPTF.

This chain joins TRBV19 and TRBJ2-4; 9 bases are a match to TRBD2. From germline, CDR1 is LNHDA and CDR2 SQIVND (reference sequence). The CDR3 spans 15 residues. V shed 3 bases and J 5 bases; nucleotides not matched to a gene: 5. The CDR3 DNA reads as TGTGCCAGTAGTATTAGCGGGAGCCGTCAAAACATTCAGTACTTC. Translation gives CASSISGSRQNIQYF. Full variable domain (remainder filled in from reference TRBV19 and TRBJ2-4): DGGITQSPKYLFRKEGQNVTLSCEQNLNHDAMYWYRQDPGQGLRLIYYSQIVNDFQKGDIAEGYSVSREKKESFPLTVTSAQKNPTAFYLCASSISGSRQNIQYFGAGTRLSVL.

This chain joins TRBV19 and TRBJ1-4; 7 nucleotides line up with TRBD1. Losses at the gene ends were 4 bases for V and 1 base for J; bases not matched to a gene: 3. CDR3 length: 15 amino acids. Germline CDR1 reads LNHDA; CDR2 reads SQIVND (reference sequence). The CDR3 is CASSRGTVTNEKLFF. The CDR3 nucleotides are TGTGCCAGTAGTAGGGGGACAGTAACTAATGAAAAACTGTTTTTT.

CDR3 sequence (DNA): TGTGCCAGCAGTGAAATTTACGCGGGGGCCTACACCGGGGAGCTGTTTTTT. Its translation is CASSEIYAGAYTGELFF. The chain joins TRBV6-4 to TRBJ2-2, with D maybe TRBD2 (7 bases). Germline CDR1 MRHNA, CDR2 SNTAGT. Trimming cost V 3 bases and J 3 bases, with 17 bases left between them. The CDR3 contains 17 residues.

On this clone itself: Germline is not matched at one junction end, which may reflect a read error. The rearrangement links TRBV5-1 to TRBJ1-5, with D hard to call. Germline-derived CDR1 and CDR2 are SGHRS and YFSETQ. The CDR3 sequence is 13 residues long. CDR3 amino acids: CASSLDGKQPQHF. The CDR3 coding sequence is TGCGCCAGCAGCTTGGATGGCAAGCAGCCCCAGCATTTT.

This rearrangement joins TRBV7-8 to TRBJ2-7, with D possibly being TRBD1 (8 bases). CDR1 SGHVS and CDR2 FQNEAQ come from the germline V gene. The CDR3 loop spans 14 amino acids. The germline V and J ends were trimmed by 1 base and 6 bases, with 13 bases remaining between them. The CDR3: CASSLDTGGGEQYF. The CDR3 DNA reads as TGTGCCAGCAGCTTAGATACAGGGGGGGGCGAGCAGTACTTC.

This rearrangement joins TRBV30 to TRBJ1-5, with a weak D call TRBD1 (5 bases). This CDR3 spans 15 amino acids. Trimming shortened V by 0 bases and J by 1 base, and 10 bases separated the two germline ends. Germline V gives CDR1 GTSNPN, CDR2 SVGIG (reference sequence). The CDR3: CAWSVDSLSNQPQHF. CDR3 nucleotides: TGTGCCTGGAGTGTAGACAGCCTAAGCAATCAGCCCCAGCATTTT. Complete variable domain (other parts from reference TRBV30 and TRBJ1-5): SQTIHQWPATLVQPVGSPLSLECTVEGTSNPNLYWYRQAAGRGLQLLFYSVGIGQISSEVPQNLSASRPQDRQFILSSKKLLLSDSGFYLCAWSVDSLSNQPQHFGDGTRLSIL.

This clone has more than one count but fewer than ten. CDR3 DNA sequence: TGTGCCAGCAGTGACAGGGGGCGAGGAAACACCATATATTTT. Protein: CASSDRGRGNTIYF. J is TRBJ1-3 and V is TRBV28, with 10 bases identical to TRBD1. Germline V gene sequence: CDR1 MDHEN, CDR2 SYDVKM. The CDR3 contains 14 residues. Trimming took 5 bases from V and 4 from J; bases not matched to a gene: 2.

V usage is TRBV21-1 and J usage is TRBJ1-1; the table's D call, TRBD1, has no DNA check behind it. TRBV21-1 is noted as a pseudogene. The CDR3 is 13 residues long. The DNA of the CDR3 is TGTGCCAGCCGGACAGGGAAAAACACTGAAGCTTTCTTT. This sequence encodes CASRTGKNTEAFF.

The genes are TRBV27 and TRBJ2-7; 14 bases are shared with TRBD2. The germline CDR1 and CDR2 sequences are MNHEY and SMNVEV (reference sequence). With 3 bases clipped from V and 3 bases from J, the junction kept 7 bases outside the gene matches. The CDR3 contains 17 residues. The CDR3 sequence: CASSLVGGTSGSYEQYF. CDR3 DNA sequence: TGTGCCAGCAGTTTGGTCGGCGGGACTAGCGGGAGCTACGAGCAGTACTTC.

The CDR3, as DNA: TGTGCCAGCTCACCGGCTCCGCTCAATATTCAGGGGGCCTACAATGAGCAGTTCTTC. This codes for CASSPAPLNIQGAYNEQFF. The chain has TRBV18 and TRBJ2-1; the match to TRBD1 covers 7 bases. V dropped 3 bases and J dropped 2; count of bases not matched to a gene: 16. In germline, CDR1 is KGHSH, CDR2 LQKENI. The CDR3 consists of 19 residues.

The J gene is TRBJ2-3, the V gene TRBV7-2; the D is unclear. V was clipped by 10 bases and J by 3 bases, with 8 bases between them. This CDR3 contains 11 residues. Germline V gene lookup returns CDR1 SGHTA and CDR2 FQGNSA. This chain's CDR3 is CANTFTDTQYF. CDR3 DNA sequence: TGTGCCAACACGTTTACAGATACGCAGTATTTT. Supplemented by reference TRBV7-2 and TRBJ2-3, the full variable domain reads GAGVSQSPSNKVTEKGKDVELRCDPISGHTALYWYRQSLGQGLEFLIYFQGNSAPDKSGLPSDRFSAERTGGSVSTLTIQRTQQEDSAVYLCANTFTDTQYFGPGTRLTVL.

The chain employs TRBV7-8 and TRBJ2-7; 8 nucleotides agree with TRBD1. The CDR3 sequence is 14 residues long. The V and J ends lost 6 bases and 2 bases, in that order; junction bases with no gene match: 6. CDR1 is SGHVS and CDR2 is FQNEAQ in the germline V gene. CDR3 in amino acids: CASRQGGLTYEQYF. As DNA, the CDR3 is TGTGCCAGCAGACAGGGGGGCCTTACCTACGAGCAGTACTTC.

The chain carries TRBV19 and TRBJ1-2, with 8 bases fitting TRBD1. In germline, CDR1 is LNHDA, CDR2 SQIVND (reference sequence). V gave up 5 bases and J gave up 7 bases; unmatched junction bases: 6. The CDR3 covers 13 residues. CDR3 sequence (DNA): TGTGCCAGTAGTTCCGACAGGGGAACTGGCTACACCTTC. It encodes CASSSDRGTGYTF.